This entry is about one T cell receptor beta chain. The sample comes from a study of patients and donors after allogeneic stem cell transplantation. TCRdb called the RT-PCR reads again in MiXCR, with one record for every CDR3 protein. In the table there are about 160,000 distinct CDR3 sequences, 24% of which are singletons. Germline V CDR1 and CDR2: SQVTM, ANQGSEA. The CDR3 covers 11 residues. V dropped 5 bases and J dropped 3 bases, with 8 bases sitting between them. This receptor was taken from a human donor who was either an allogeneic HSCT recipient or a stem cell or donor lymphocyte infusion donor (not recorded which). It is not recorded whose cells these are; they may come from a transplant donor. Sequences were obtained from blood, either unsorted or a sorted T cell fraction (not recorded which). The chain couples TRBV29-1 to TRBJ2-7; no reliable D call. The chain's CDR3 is CSVSDGYEQYF. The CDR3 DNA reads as TGCAGCGTTTCGGACGGCTACGAGCAGTACTTC.